This T cell receptor beta chain derives from a study of blood T cell repertoires in COVID-19. Generated by immunoSEQ multiplex PCR, the TCRdb table keeps only in-frame clones and is missing some. The table lists fewer than 85,000 clones, 70% to 80% of them singletons, with around 2% in the top ten. The CDR3 covers 17 residues. Germline V gives CDR1 SGHTA, CDR2 FQGTGA. V lost 5 bases, J lost 1 base, and 18 bases lay in between. This clone was seen a few times. The sequence came from a man between 65 and 85 years old with COVID-19, enrolled during active disease. This chain uses TRBV7-3 with TRBJ2-1; D remains ambiguous. The sequencing sample was made of peripheral blood. Here the CDR3 reads CASSPRLVAGSYNEQFF. CDR3 sequence (DNA): TGTGCCAGCAGCCCCCGTTTGGTAGCTGGGTCCTACAATGAGCAGTTCTTC.